These T cell receptor beta chains were read from a single sample in a study of OX40 agonist ivuxolimab in advanced cancers. TCRdb keeps only in-frame clones here, not all; method: immunoSEQ multiplex PCR. The table includes around 20,000 clones, 70% to 85% detected once. This sample comprised CD4+ or CD8+ T cells sorted from blood, obtained in a trial of the OX40 agonist ivuxolimab. These receptors all come from an adult with an advanced solid tumor such as melanoma, head and neck, liver or kidney cancer. CDR3s include the opening cysteine and the closing phenylalanine or tryptophan. A D gene is named only where the DNA matches it firmly. Expanded clones are given a class, and other clones once, few, many or no size at all.

d_call: TRBD1
clone_size: NA
cdr3_length: 16
v_call: TRBV4-3
j_call: TRBJ1-6
cdr3_nt: TGCGCCAGCAGCCCCGGGAGGGGGCCTTATAATTCACCCCTCCACTTT
cdr3_aa: CASSPGRGPYNSPLHF

d_call: NA
clone_size: NA
cdr3_length: 15
v_call: TRBV6-1
j_call: TRBJ2-7
cdr3_nt: TGTGCCAGCAGTGAAGGGCAGGGGCGACCCTACGAGCAGTACTTC
cdr3_aa: CASSEGQGRPYEQYF

d_call: TRBD1
clone_size: medium-sized
cdr3_length: 16
v_call: TRBV6-5
j_call: TRBJ1-4
cdr3_nt: TGTGCCAGCAGTTACCAAGGGAGGACAGGGGATGAAAAACTGTTTTTT
cdr3_aa: CASSYQGRTGDEKLFF

d_call: TRBD2
clone_size: NA
cdr3_length: 16
v_call: TRBV7-8
j_call: TRBJ2-5
cdr3_nt: TGTGCCAGCAGCTTAGTTCGCGGGGGGGAGGGAGAGACCCAGTACTTC
cdr3_aa: CASSLVRGGEGETQYF

d_call: TRBD2
clone_size: once
cdr3_length: 14
v_call: TRBV29-1
j_call: TRBJ2-1
cdr3_nt: TGCAGCGTTCAGGTAGCGGGGGTCTACAATGAGCAGTTCTTC
cdr3_aa: CSVQVAGVYNEQFF

d_call: TRBD1
clone_size: NA
cdr3_length: 14
v_call: TRBV7-9
j_call: TRBJ2-7
cdr3_nt: TGTGCCAGCAGCTCTACAGGGGGCGGCGGCGAGCAGTACTTC
cdr3_aa: CASSSTGGGGEQYF

d_call: TRBD2
clone_size: few
cdr3_length: 17
v_call: TRBV7-9
j_call: TRBJ2-1
cdr3_nt: TGTGCCAGCAGCTTAAACGAAGCGGGGGGGCCGGTGGATGAGCAGTTCTTC
cdr3_aa: CASSLNEAGGPVDEQFF

d_call: TRBD1
clone_size: NA
cdr3_length: 14
v_call: TRBV4-3
j_call: TRBJ1-1
cdr3_nt: TGCGCCAGCAGCCCGATTACAGGGGGCACTGAAGCTTTCTTT
cdr3_aa: CASSPITGGTEAFF

d_call: NA
clone_size: medium-sized
cdr3_length: 12
v_call: TRBV6-5
j_call: TRBJ1-2
cdr3_nt: TGTGCCAGCAGTTACTCGGGCCATGGCTACACCTTC
cdr3_aa: CASSYSGHGYTF

d_call: NA
clone_size: NA
cdr3_length: 12
v_call: TRBV19
j_call: TRBJ2-7
cdr3_nt: TGTGCCAGTAGTACAGGGATCTACGAGCAGTACTTC
cdr3_aa: CASSTGIYEQYF

d_call: TRBD1
clone_size: NA
cdr3_length: 15
v_call: TRBV27
j_call: TRBJ2-7
cdr3_nt: TGTGCCAGCAGTCCCTGGACAGGGGGGGCCTACGAGCAGTACTTC
cdr3_aa: CASSPWTGGAYEQYF

d_call: TRBD2
clone_size: NA
cdr3_length: 17
v_call: TRBV15
j_call: TRBJ2-3
cdr3_nt: TGTGCCACCAGCAGGGGTGGACTAGCGGGGGGCGCAGATACGCAGTATTTT
cdr3_aa: CATSRGGLAGGADTQYF

d_call: NA
clone_size: few
cdr3_length: 14
v_call: TRBV28
j_call: TRBJ2-3
cdr3_nt: TGTGCCAGCAGTTTGTTGTCTAGCACAGATACGCAGTATTTT
cdr3_aa: CASSLLSSTDTQYF

d_call: NA
clone_size: NA
cdr3_length: 15
v_call: TRBV5-1
j_call: TRBJ2-2
cdr3_nt: TGCGCCAGCAGCTTGACGGGAACGAACACCGGGGAGCTGTTTTTT
cdr3_aa: CASSLTGTNTGELFF